The rows below give T cell receptor beta chains drawn from one sample of a study of T-cell reconstitution after alpha-beta-depleted transplantation in children. MiXCR, applied by TCRdb to the PCR reads, yields one record per CDR3 protein. The sample lists about 980,000 distinct CDR3 sequences, 25% to 35% occurring once. The starting material was PBMCs, mostly from graft donor cells, obtained 360 days after TCRalphabeta/CD19-depleted stem cell transplant. Receptor source: a boy less than two years old who had a stem cell transplant for SCID, so the T cells may come from the graft donor. CDR3s include the opening cysteine and the closing phenylalanine or tryptophan. D genes are given only for firm matches. Only part of the rows carry a size: once, few, many, or a class if the clone is expanded.

>TRBV4-1|TRBJ2-2|NA|many
TGCGCCAGCAGCCAAGGGGTTCTGGACACCGGGGAGCTGTTTTTT
CASSQGVLDTGELFF
>TRBV12-5|TRBJ1-4|NA|few
TGTGCTAGTGGTCTCCCCTCGGGGGCTGAAAAACTGTTTTTT
CASGLPSGAEKLFF
>TRBV5-1|TRBJ1-2|NA|NA
TGCGCCAGCAGCTTGGGGACAACTAACTATGGCTACACCTTC
CASSLGTTNYGYTF
>TRBV13|TRBJ2-1|NA|NA
TGTGCCAGCAGCTTAGAGCCGGGGAGCTCCTACAATGAGCAGTTCTTC
CASSLEPGSSYNEQFF
>TRBV5-1|TRBJ1-3|TRBD1|NA
TGCGCCAGCAGCTTGAGGGCAGGGGGCCTCTACAACCCTGGAAACACCATATATTTT
CASSLRAGGLYNPGNTIYF
>TRBV20-1|TRBJ2-5|NA|NA
TGCAGTGCTAGAGATCAGAAACAAGAGACCCAGTACTTC
CSARDQKQETQYF
>TRBV5-1|TRBJ1-5|NA|few
TGCGCCAGCAGCTTGCTCCCACAGGGAAGCAATCAGCCCCAGCATTTT
CASSLLPQGSNQPQHF
>TRBV10-3|TRBJ2-2|TRBD2|NA
TGTGCCATCAGTGAGATTGGTCGGGGGGGCCTCGGCGGGGAGCTGTTTTTT
CAISEIGRGGLGGELFF
>TRBV12-3/TRBV12-4|TRBJ1-1|NA|NA
TGTGCCAGCAACCGGCGGGTGAACACTGAAGCTTTCTTT
CASNRRVNTEAFF
>TRBV7-3|TRBJ2-3|TRBD2|NA
TGTGCCAGCAGGAACTCTAGCGGGGGGGCAAGGAGCACAGATACGCAGTATTTT
CASRNSSGGARSTDTQYF
>TRBV3-1|TRBJ2-3|NA|few
TGTGCCAGCAGCCCGACGACTCGCACAGATACGCAGTATTTT
CASSPTTRTDTQYF
>TRBV5-4|TRBJ2-7|NA|NA
TGTGCCAGCAGCTATGACATGATGGAGCAGTACTTC
CASSYDMMEQYF
>TRBV10-2|TRBJ2-3|NA|few
TGCGCCAGCAGTGGGAACCGGGACAAAGGCACAGATACGCAGTATTTT
CASSGNRDKGTDTQYF
>TRBV5-1|TRBJ2-7|TRBD1|few
TGCGCCAGCAGCTTGGGTCCTTACCGAGGGGGCCACGAGCAGTACTTC
CASSLGPYRGGHEQYF
>TRBV6-1|TRBJ1-5|TRBD1|NA
TGTGCCAGCAGTGCCTCAGGGGGCGGTCAGCCCCAGCATTTT
CASSASGGGQPQHF
>TRBV20-1|TRBJ2-1|TRBD2|few
TGCAGTGCTAGTAGGACTAGCGGGGGGGATGAGCAGTTCTTC
CSASRTSGGDEQFF
>TRBV5-1|TRBJ2-7|TRBD1|NA
TGCGCCAGCAGCCGGGACAGGGAACCCGAGCAGTACTTC
CASSRDREPEQYF
>TRBV28|TRBJ2-3|TRBD2|NA
TGTGCCAGCCACACTAGCGGCACAGATACGCAGTATTTT
CASHTSGTDTQYF
>TRBV12-3/TRBV12-4|TRBJ2-1|TRBD2|few
TGTGCCAGCAGACCACCGGGACTAGCGGGGCAAAATGAGCAGTTCTTC
CASRPPGLAGQNEQFF
>TRBV5-1|TRBJ2-1|TRBD1|few
TGCGCCAGCAGCTCCGGGACAGGGGACAACAATGAGCAGTTCTTC
CASSSGTGDNNEQFF
>TRBV10-3|TRBJ2-3|TRBD2|NA
TGTGCCATCAGTGACGGCGGGGGGTCGGTAGATACGCAGTATTTT
CAISDGGGSVDTQYF
>TRBV29-1|TRBJ2-1|TRBD2|NA
TGCAGCGTTGAAGGGCGGGGGACCTACAATGAGCAGTTCTTC
CSVEGRGTYNEQFF
>TRBV12-3/TRBV12-4|TRBJ2-7|NA|NA
TGTGCCAGCAGTTTAGACGGGACACTTTCCTACGAGCAGTACTTC
CASSLDGTLSYEQYF
>TRBV6-5|TRBJ2-1|NA|NA
TGTGCCAGCAGTTACTTGTGGGGGGGCTTTATCCACAATGAGCAGTTCTTC
CASSYLWGGFIHNEQFF
>TRBV4-1|TRBJ2-5|TRBD1|many
TGCGCCAGCAGCAACCCCAGGGGGGAGACCCAGTACTTC
CASSNPRGETQYF
>TRBV7-9|TRBJ1-1|TRBD1|once
TGTGCCAGCAGCGTCGGGACAGGGGGGGAGGTGGACACTGAAGCTTTCTTT
CASSVGTGGEVDTEAFF
>TRBV19|TRBJ2-1|TRBD2|NA
TGTGCCAGCACGCCCCCTGGTGCTAGCGGCAGGCGAAAGTTCTTC
CASTPPGASGRRKFF
>TRBV11-2|TRBJ2-7|TRBD1|NA
TGTGCCAGCAGCTTAATTTTCGACAGGGTCTCGAGCTCCTACGAGCAGTACTTC
CASSLIFDRVSSSYEQYF
>TRBV12-3/TRBV12-4|TRBJ2-2|NA|few
TGTGCCAGCAGGGCACCGGGACCTAACACCGGGGAGCTGTTTTTT
CASRAPGPNTGELFF
>TRBV27|TRBJ2-4|NA|few
TGTGCCAGCAGCCTAGCCCCGGGACCGTACAAAAACATTCAGTACTTC
CASSLAPGPYKNIQYF
>TRBV25-1|TRBJ2-3|TRBD2|NA
TGTGCCAGCAGTGCCTCGCGAGGGGGAATAGCGGGGGGTCTCACAGATACGCAGTATTTT
CASSASRGGIAGGLTDTQYF
>TRBV25-1|TRBJ1-5|NA|few
TGTGCCAGCAGTGATGCCAGACGCAATCAGCCCCAGCATTTT
CASSDARRNQPQHF
>TRBV5-1|TRBJ1-1|NA|NA
TGCGCCAGCAGTCAGACGGACGGGAACACTGAAGCTTTCTTT
CASSQTDGNTEAFF
>TRBV20-1|TRBJ2-7|NA|NA
TGCAGTGCCGAAGGGGGGGAGGCCTACGAGCAGTACTTC
CSAEGGEAYEQYF
>TRBV27|TRBJ2-3|NA|NA
TGTGCCAGCAGTTTGCAGGGCCACGGCCGCACAGATACGCAGTATTTT
CASSLQGHGRTDTQYF
>TRBV4-2|TRBJ2-5|TRBD2|once
TGTGCCAGCAGCCAAGATACCAGGGTCACTAGCGGGGGGCAAGAGACCCAGTACTTC
CASSQDTRVTSGGQETQYF
>TRBV2|TRBJ1-2|TRBD1|NA
TGTGCCAGCAAGGGGGACAGAGACTTCTACACCTTC
CASKGDRDFYTF
>TRBV29-1|TRBJ1-5|NA|NA
TGCAGCGTTGTATGGGGTGGCAATCAGCCCCAGCATTTT
CSVVWGGNQPQHF
>TRBV7-2|TRBJ1-2|NA|NA
TGTGCCAGCAGCTCGGATATGGGCAGAACGAGTAACTATGGCTACACCTTC
CASSSDMGRTSNYGYTF
>TRBV10-2|TRBJ2-7|NA|few
TGCGCCAGCAGGACCGTGGGGGGCAGCTCCTACGAGCAGTACTTC
CASRTVGGSSYEQYF
>TRBV20-1|TRBJ1-3|NA|few
TGCAGTGCTAGAGTGCGGAGTGCGGGAAACACCATATATTTT
CSARVRSAGNTIYF
>TRBV6-1|TRBJ2-6|TRBD1|NA
TGTGCCAGCAGCCTCCTAGGGACAGGGAGCTCTGGGGCCAACGTCCTGACTTTC
CASSLLGTGSSGANVLTF
>TRBV12-3/TRBV12-4|TRBJ2-2|NA|few
TGTGCCAGCAGCCGACCGATGAACACCGGGGAGCTGTTTTTT
CASSRPMNTGELFF
>TRBV30|TRBJ2-6|NA|NA
TGTGCCTGGAGGGTCCAGGTGCTATACTCTGGGGCCAACGTCCTGACTTTC
CAWRVQVLYSGANVLTF
>TRBV7-6|TRBJ2-3|NA|NA
TGTGCCAGCAGCTTAGCCAGGGAAGTAGGCACAGATACGCAGTATTTT
CASSLAREVGTDTQYF
>TRBV12-3/TRBV12-4|TRBJ2-7|NA|NA
TGTGCCAGCAGTGCCCGATACTACGAGCAGTACTTC
CASSARYYEQYF
>TRBV20-1|TRBJ2-7|NA|few
TGCAGTGCTCACCCCGACATGAGACCTTACGAGCAGTACTTC
CSAHPDMRPYEQYF
>TRBV20-1|TRBJ1-1|NA|NA
TGCAGTGCTCAGGGAGAGGGAAACACTGAAGCTTTCTTT
CSAQGEGNTEAFF
>TRBV5-1|TRBJ2-1|NA|few
TGCGCCAGCTGGGACGGATTCTCCTACAATGAGCAGTTCTTC
CASWDGFSYNEQFF
>TRBV18|TRBJ2-6|NA|few
TGTGCCAGCTCACCACGGGCATACTCTGGGGCCAACGTCCTGACTTTC
CASSPRAYSGANVLTF
>TRBV11-1|TRBJ2-1|NA|once
TGTGCCAGCAGCTTTACGGACGCCGGGGGCTACAATGAGCAGTTCTTC
CASSFTDAGGYNEQFF
>TRBV12-3/TRBV12-4|TRBJ1-2|NA|NA
TGTGCCAGCATTATGGGGGGGCTTACGCCCCTCTATGGCTACACCTTC
CASIMGGLTPLYGYTF
>TRBV2|TRBJ2-2|NA|NA
TGTGCCAGCAGTTCTATGAGGAGGAACACCGGGGAGCTGTTTTTT
CASSSMRRNTGELFF
>TRBV5-1|TRBJ2-7|NA|NA
TGCGCCAGTAGCGTGAACGGGTACTACGAGCAGTACTTC
CASSVNGYYEQYF
>TRBV9|TRBJ2-1|TRBD2|NA
TGTGCCAGCAGCGTAGTATCGGAGGGACTAGTAGGTGAGCAGTTCTTC
CASSVVSEGLVGEQFF
>TRBV5-1|TRBJ1-1|NA|many
TGCGCCAGCAGCGAAATTGGACACTCGAACACTGAAGCTTTCTTT
CASSEIGHSNTEAFF
>TRBV12-3/TRBV12-4|TRBJ1-6|NA|few
TGTGCCAGCAGTTTGGACCAGGGTTCACCCCTCCACTTT
CASSLDQGSPLHF
>TRBV7-9|TRBJ2-5|TRBD1|few
TGTGCCAGCAGCTTAGGGGGCACAGGGGGAGAGACCCAGTACTTC
CASSLGGTGGETQYF
>TRBV20-1|TRBJ2-2|TRBD2|few
TGCAGTGCTAGAGGGGTCGGGGGGGGCCTGTACACCGGGGAGCTGTTTTTT
CSARGVGGGLYTGELFF
>TRBV5-6|TRBJ2-2|NA|NA
TGTGCCAGGGGCCCTGGACAGATCGTGGGCACCGGGGAGCTGTTTTTT
CARGPGQIVGTGELFF